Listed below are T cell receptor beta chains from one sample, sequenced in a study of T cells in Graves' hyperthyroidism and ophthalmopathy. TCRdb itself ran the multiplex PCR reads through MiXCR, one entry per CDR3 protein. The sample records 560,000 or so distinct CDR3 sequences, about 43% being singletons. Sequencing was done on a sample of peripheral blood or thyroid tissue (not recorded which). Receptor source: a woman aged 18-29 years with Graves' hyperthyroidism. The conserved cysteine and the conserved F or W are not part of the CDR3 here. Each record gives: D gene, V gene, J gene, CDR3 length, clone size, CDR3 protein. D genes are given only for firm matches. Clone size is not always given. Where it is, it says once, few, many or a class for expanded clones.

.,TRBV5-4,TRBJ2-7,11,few,ASSLESSDEQY
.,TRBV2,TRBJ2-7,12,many,ASRPFELDYEQY
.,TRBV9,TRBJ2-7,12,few,ASSVGTTTYEQY
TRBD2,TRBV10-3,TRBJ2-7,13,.,AISPRTSGSHEQY
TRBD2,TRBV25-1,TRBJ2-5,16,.,ASSAGTPASGSWETQY
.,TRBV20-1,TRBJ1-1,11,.,SALGQLNTEAF
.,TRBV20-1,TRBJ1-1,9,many,SASDTPEAF
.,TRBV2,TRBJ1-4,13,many,ASSEGRGGNEKLF
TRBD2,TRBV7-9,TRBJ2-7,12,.,ASSSTGRDYEQY
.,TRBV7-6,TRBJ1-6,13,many,ASSLGGGRNSPLH
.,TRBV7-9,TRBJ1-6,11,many,ASSQVENSPLH
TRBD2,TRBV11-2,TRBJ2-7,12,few,ASSASGLVVGQY
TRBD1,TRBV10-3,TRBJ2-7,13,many,AISGGQGPSYEQY
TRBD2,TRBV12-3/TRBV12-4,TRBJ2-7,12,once,ASSTAGYSYEQY
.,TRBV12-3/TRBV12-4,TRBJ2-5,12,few,ASSTTGPQETQY
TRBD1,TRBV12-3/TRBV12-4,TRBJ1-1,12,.,ASSSGQVKVEAF
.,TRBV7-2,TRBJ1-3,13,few,ASSLISGLSHTIY
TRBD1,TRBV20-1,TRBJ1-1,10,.,STTGVGTEAF
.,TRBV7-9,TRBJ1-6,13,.,ASSVGGVGQSPLH
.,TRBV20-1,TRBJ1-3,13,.,SARPTFDSGNTIY
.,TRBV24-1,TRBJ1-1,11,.,ARVGSGNTEAF
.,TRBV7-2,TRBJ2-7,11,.,ASSLGYGYEQY
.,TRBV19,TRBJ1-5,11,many,ASSKGHNQPQH
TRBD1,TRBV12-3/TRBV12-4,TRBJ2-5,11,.,ASLDRGQETQY
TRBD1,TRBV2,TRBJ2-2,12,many,ASRDRGQTGELF
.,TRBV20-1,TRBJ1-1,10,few,SATSGSTEAF
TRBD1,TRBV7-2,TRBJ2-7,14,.,ASSKQQGSFSHEQY
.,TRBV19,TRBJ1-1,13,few,ASRGPLQRGTEAF
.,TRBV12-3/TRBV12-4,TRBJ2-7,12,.,ASSPSTLPYEQY
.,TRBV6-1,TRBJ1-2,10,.,ASSTTTYGYT